Sequencing of this T cell receptor beta chain was carried out in a study of ipilimumab plus nivolumab after autologous stem cell transplantation. Notes on the study in general: Per the authors, repertoire, Treg and microbiota data justify further study.

This clone has just a few counts. The antigen remains undetermined. The V end lost 1 base, the J end lost 3 bases, and 7 bases lay between the germline ends. The length of the CDR3 is 14 residues. Germline CDR1 is MRHNA and CDR2 is SNTAGT. Checkpoint therapy with ipilimumab 1 mg/kg began 14 to 28 days after transplant. Dosing: nivolumab 3 mg/kg IV, weeks 1, 4, 7, 10, then every two weeks to week 26. Assay used: immunoSEQ multiplex PCR; TCRdb lists only in-frame clones, some missing. In the table there are about 22,000 clones, about 80% of which are singletons. The chain employs TRBV6-4 and TRBJ1-5; D remains ambiguous. The sequence derives from a male donor with diffuse large B-cell lymphoma. The sample here was PBMCs, taken in a trial of ipilimumab plus nivolumab as post-transplant consolidation. CDR3 DNA: TGTGCCAGCAGTGACTTGGCCCACAATCAGCCCCAGCATTTT. Amino acids: CASSDLAHNQPQHF.